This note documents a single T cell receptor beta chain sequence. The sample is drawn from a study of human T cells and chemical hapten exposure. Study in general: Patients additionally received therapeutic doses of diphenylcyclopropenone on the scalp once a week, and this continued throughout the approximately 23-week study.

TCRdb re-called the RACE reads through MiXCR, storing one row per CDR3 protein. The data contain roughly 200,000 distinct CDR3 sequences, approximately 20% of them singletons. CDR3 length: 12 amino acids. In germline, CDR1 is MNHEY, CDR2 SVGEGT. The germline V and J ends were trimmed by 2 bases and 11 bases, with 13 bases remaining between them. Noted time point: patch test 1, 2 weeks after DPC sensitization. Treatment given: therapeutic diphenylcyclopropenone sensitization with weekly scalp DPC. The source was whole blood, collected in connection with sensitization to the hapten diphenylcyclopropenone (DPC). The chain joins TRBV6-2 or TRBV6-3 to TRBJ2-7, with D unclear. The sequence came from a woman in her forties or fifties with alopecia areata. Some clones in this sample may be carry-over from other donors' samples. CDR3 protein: CASSYARSVKYF. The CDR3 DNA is TGTGCCAGCAGTTACGCCAGGTCGGTAAAGTACTTC.